This entry lists 31 T cell receptor beta chains sequenced from one sample in a study of blood T cell repertoires in COVID-19. Repertoires were generated with immunoSEQ multiplex PCR, while TCRdb's copy carries only in-frame clones and drops some. The table records about 220,000 clones, more than 80% of them present only once. The sample taken for sequencing was PBMCs or T cells enriched from blood (not recorded which). All receptors come from a woman between 18 and 29 years old in a cohort exposed to, infected with or recovered from COVID-19 (not recorded which).

V usage is TRBV27 and J usage is TRBJ2-7; 7 bases line up with TRBD2. J gave up 2 bases and V 3 bases, and 7 bases lay outside the gene matches. Germline V lookup: CDR1 MNHEY, CDR2 SMNVEV (reference sequence). This CDR3 comprises 15 residues. The CDR3 is CASSFRLAVPYEQYF. The CDR3 DNA reads as TGTGCCAGCAGTTTCCGGCTAGCGGTCCCCTACGAGCAGTACTTC.

The rearrangement links TRBV13 to TRBJ2-3; 7 nucleotides line up with TRBD2. Germline CDR1 and CDR2: PRHDT and FYEKMQ (reference sequence). CDR3 length: 14 amino acids. V lost 1 base, J lost 6 bases, and 4 bases stayed unmatched. Written as DNA, the CDR3 is TGTGCCAGCAGCTTAGTTCAGGGAGGGGATACGCAGTATTTT. Translated: CASSLVQGGDTQYF.

The chain recombines TRBV6-5 with TRBJ2-3; D possibly corresponds to TRBD2 (6 bases). This CDR3 is 15 amino acids long. Germline-derived CDR1 and CDR2 are MNHEY and SVGAGI. Trimming removed 5 bases from V and 1 base from J, with 13 bases in between. The CDR3 reads CASSPGLSGTDTQYF. CDR3 DNA sequence: TGTGCCAGCAGTCCGGGACTGTCGGGCACAGATACGCAGTATTTT.

The chain has TRBV7-9 and TRBJ1-1; D is ambiguous. Germline loops: CDR1 SEHNR, CDR2 FQNEAQ (reference sequence). V lost 1 base, J lost 9 bases, and 9 bases lay in between. This CDR3 has 12 residues. As DNA, the CDR3 is TGTGCCAGCAGCTTAGATGAGATTCAAGCTTTCTTT. This encodes CASSLDEIQAFF.

With regard to this clone: One junction end does not reproduce the germline sequence, and a read error may be involved. The rearrangement links TRBV2 to TRBJ1-2; tentative D call: TRBD1 (6 bases). The CDR3 has 14 amino acids. Germline CDR1 reads SNHLY; CDR2 reads FYNNEI. The DNA for the CDR3 is TGTGCCAGCACTGAAACAGGGATGTCCTATGGCTACACCTTC. Its protein product is CASTETGMSYGYTF.

The chain is built from TRBV4-2 and TRBJ2-7; 10 bases fit TRBD1. The CDR3 is made up of 16 amino acids. After removal of 4 bases from V and 2 bases from J, the junction contained 8 bases not matched to a gene. The germline CDR1 and CDR2 sequences are LGHNA and YNFKEQ. This chain's CDR3 is CASSRALGQGAYEQYF. The CDR3 DNA reads TGTGCCAGCAGCCGAGCCCTTGGACAGGGGGCCTACGAGCAGTACTTC.

A single count supports this clone. The chain combines TRBV19 with TRBJ2-2; 12 nucleotides align to TRBD2. Looked up from germline, CDR1 is LNHDA and CDR2 is SQIVND (reference sequence). V lost 5 bases and J lost 10; bases outside the gene matches: 8. The CDR3 contains 15 residues. The CDR3 nucleotides read TGTGCCAGTAGTCTCTCTAGCGGGGGGGCCGAGGAGCTGTTTTTT. Translated, it gives CASSLSSGGAEELFF.

The chain couples TRBV7-9 to TRBJ1-1; tentatively, D is TRBD1 (6 bases). The CDR3 totals 18 residues. Germline V gene sequence: CDR1 SEHNR, CDR2 FQNEAQ (reference sequence). Trimming took 5 bases from V and 1 from J, leaving 23 bases between them. The CDR3 DNA reads as TGTGCCAGCAGCCAAACCGGGACAATAAACCGGAGGAACACTGAAGCTTTCTTT. Its translation is CASSQTGTINRRNTEAFF.

V and J are TRBV19 and TRBJ1-5, with 8 bases identical to TRBD1. CDR1 and CDR2 (germline): LNHDA, SQIVND (reference sequence). The CDR3 totals 12 residues. Unmatched junction bases numbered 2, after V lost 6 bases and J lost 7 bases. The CDR3 here is CASRTGGQPQHF. In DNA, the CDR3 is TGTGCCAGTAGAACAGGGGGGCAGCCCCAGCATTTT.

The J gene is TRBJ1-4, the V gene TRBV19; the D gene is possibly TRBD1 (5 bases). Per germline, CDR1 LNHDA and CDR2 SQIVND (reference sequence). Between the trimmed V and J ends, which lost 5 bases and 0 bases, there was a span of 10 bases. The length of the CDR3 is 15 residues. DNA of the CDR3: TGTGCCAGTAGTCTCGGACATTCAACTAATGAAAAACTGTTTTTT. Amino acid sequence: CASSLGHSTNEKLFF.

V gene TRBV3-1 (or the pseudogene TRBV3-2) combines with J gene TRBJ2-7; D is ambiguous. Germline values: CDR1 LGHDT, CDR2 YNNKEL (reference sequence). V lost 1 base and J 0 bases, leaving 7 bases between the germline ends. The CDR3 covers 14 residues. The CDR3 loop reads CASSQAESSYEQYF. CDR3 in DNA: TGTGCCAGCAGCCAAGCGGAGAGCTCCTACGAGCAGTACTTC.

The V and J genes are TRBV4-2 and TRBJ2-1; 11 bases map to TRBD2. The germline gives CDR1 LGHNA, CDR2 YNFKEQ. The junction had 8 bases not matched to a gene; V was cut back by 3 bases and J by 7 bases. The CDR3 runs 16 residues. This CDR3 reads CASSQDSGRARNEQFF. Written as DNA, the CDR3 is TGTGCCAGCAGCCAGGATAGCGGGAGGGCCCGGAATGAGCAGTTCTTC.

The V gene is TRBV19, the J gene TRBJ2-2; TRBD2 agrees at 11 bases. V trimming: 5 bases; J trimming: 4 bases; junction bases outside the gene matches: 9. CDR1 and CDR2 from the germline V gene are LNHDA and SQIVND (reference sequence). The CDR3 totals 17 residues. The CDR3 DNA reads TGTGCCAGTAGTTCGCCCCCCGGGACTAGCGGCACCGGGGAGCTGTTTTTT. It yields the protein CASSSPPGTSGTGELFF.

The V and J genes are TRBV19 and TRBJ2-5, with 9 nucleotides matching TRBD1. Germline V gene lookup returns CDR1 LNHDA and CDR2 SQIVND (reference sequence). The length of the CDR3 is 15 residues. V lost 5 bases and J lost 4; bases outside the gene matches: 8. The CDR3 DNA reads TGTGCCAGTAGTCGGTTACAGGGGGCGGGAGAGACCCAGTACTTC. Protein: CASSRLQGAGETQYF.

As regards this clone: Other DNA sequences from this sample encode an identical CDR3 as well. This chain links TRBV5-1 with TRBJ1-3; a weak D match, TRBD1 (5 bases). Germline CDR1 reads SGHRS; CDR2 reads YFSETQ. The CDR3 length is 15 residues. V was shortened by 2 bases and J by 0 bases, with 9 bases between the two germline ends. DNA of the CDR3: TGCGCCAGCAGCTTAGACAGCAACTCTGGAAACACCATATATTTT. It yields the protein CASSLDSNSGNTIYF. Using reference TRBV5-1 and TRBJ1-3 for the parts outside the CDR3, the full variable domain is KAGVTQTPRYLIKTRGQQVTLSCSPISGHRSVSWYQQTPGQGLQFLFEYFSETQRNKGNFPGRFSGRQFSNSRSEMNVSTLELGDSALYLCASSLDSNSGNTIYFGEGSWLTVV.

The chain links TRBV2 to TRBJ1-2; weak D call: TRBD1 (6 bases). Germline V gene data show CDR1 as SNHLY and CDR2 as FYNNEI. Deletions cut 10 bases from V and 3 bases from J, with 21 bases between. This CDR3 is 15 amino acids long. DNA of the CDR3: TGTGCCATCACAGGGTTTCTATCTAAAGACTATGGCTACACCTTC. Amino acids: CAITGFLSKDYGYTF.

The CDR3 nucleotides read TGTGCCAGCAGCTTAAATTTCGGCAGGGGAGCCGCAGATACGCAGTATTTT. It encodes CASSLNFGRGAADTQYF. J is TRBJ2-3 and V is TRBV7-2, with D possibly matching TRBD1 (6 bases). V was clipped by 2 bases and J by 4 bases, with 19 bases between them. Germline V CDR1 and CDR2: SGHTA, FQGNSA. The CDR3 contains 17 residues.

This clone was seen only once. The rearrangement joins TRBV13 to TRBJ1-4, with a weak D call TRBD1 (6 bases). Germline CDR1 reads PRHDT; CDR2 reads FYEKMQ (reference sequence). The CDR3 runs to 14 residues. The germline V and J ends were trimmed by 2 bases and 8 bases, with 12 bases remaining between them. In nucleotides, the CDR3 is TGTGCCAGCAGCTTAAGGGGGTTGGGGGAAAAACTGTTTTTT. Its translation is CASSLRGLGEKLFF.

The V and J genes are TRBV5-6 and TRBJ1-4, with TRBD1 identical over 7 bases. Germline V gene data show CDR1 as SGHDT and CDR2 as YYEEEE. The CDR3 runs 15 residues. Unmatched junction bases numbered 3, after V lost 1 base and J lost 3 bases. The CDR3 DNA follows: TGTGCCAGCAGCTTGCTGGGACAGCCTAATGAAAAACTGTTTTTT. This gives the protein CASSLLGQPNEKLFF.

The gene calls are TRBV27 and TRBJ1-2, with D maybe TRBD1 (6 bases). Germline assignment: CDR1 MNHEY and CDR2 SMNVEV (reference sequence). Trimming removed 4 bases at V and 2 bases at J, with 17 bases between. This CDR3 has 16 amino acids. CDR3 coding DNA: TGTGCCAGCAGTTCCTCCCCCAGGGGAGAGAACTATGGCTACACCTTC. Its protein is CASSSSPRGENYGYTF.

This sequence joins TRBV7-9 and TRBJ2-7; TRBD1 aligns across 8 bases. CDR1 and CDR2 from the germline V gene are SEHNR and FQNEAQ (reference sequence). The V and J ends lost 2 bases and 6 bases, in that order; junction bases with no gene match: 9. CDR3 length: 15 amino acids. For the CDR3, the DNA is TGTGCCAGCAGCTTATGGGCGGACAGGGTGGGCGAGCAGTACTTC. Translation gives CASSLWADRVGEQYF.

This clone was picked up one time. The rearrangement uses TRBV12-3 or TRBV12-4 and TRBJ2-7; D possibly corresponds to TRBD2 (5 bases). Trimming cost V 7 bases and J 3 bases, with 13 bases left between them. The CDR3 consists of 13 residues. CDR3 sequence: CASTFGDYYEQYF. In DNA form, the CDR3 reads TGTGCCAGCACCTTCGGGGATTACTACGAGCAGTACTTC.

In this sample, this clone turned up a few times. The rearrangement uses TRBV2 and TRBJ2-7, with 8 nucleotides matching TRBD1. Germline V gene data show CDR1 as SNHLY and CDR2 as FYNNEI. The CDR3 loop spans 12 amino acids. The J segment lost 6 bases and the V segment lost 6 bases, leaving 4 bases of the junction unmatched. The CDR3 region is CASSFDRGEQYF. Written as DNA, the CDR3 is TGTGCCAGCAGCTTCGACAGGGGCGAGCAGTACTTC.

The rearrangement joins TRBV2 to TRBJ1-6; a weak D match, TRBD1 (5 bases). Trimming cost V 8 bases and J 6 bases, with 14 bases left between them. Germline CDR1 SNHLY, CDR2 FYNNEI. The length of the CDR3 is 14 residues. The CDR3 is CASGGGRGNSPLHF. In nucleotides, the CDR3 is TGTGCCAGCGGGGGGGGTAGGGGTAATTCACCCCTCCACTTT.

V usage is TRBV11-2 and J usage is TRBJ1-1; D call uncertain. This CDR3 region has 12 residues. The germline CDR1 and CDR2 sequences are SGHAT and FQNNGV. V dropped 4 bases and J dropped 6 bases, with 9 bases sitting between them. CDR3 DNA: TGTGCCAGCAGCTCCCCCGAGGCTGAAGCTTTCTTT. Protein product: CASSSPEAEAFF. Looking up the rest from reference TRBV11-2 and TRBJ1-1 gives the full variable domain: EAGVAQSPRYKIIEKRQSVAFWCNPISGHATLYWYQQILGQGPKLLIQFQNNGVVDDSQLPKDRFSAERLKGVDSTLKIQPAKLEDSAVYLCASSSPEAEAFFGQGTRLTVV.

The chain joins TRBV18 to TRBJ1-5, with TRBD1 matching 7 bases. Trimming took 3 bases from V and 6 from J; bases not matched to a gene: 5. CDR1 is KGHSH and CDR2 is LQKENI in the germline V gene. The CDR3 has 14 residues. CDR3: CASSPQGVGQPQHF. In nucleotides, the CDR3 is TGTGCCAGCTCACCCCAGGGGGTGGGTCAGCCCCAGCATTTT. Supplemented by reference TRBV18 and TRBJ1-5, the full variable domain reads NAGVMQNPRHLVRRRGQEARLRCSPMKGHSHVYWYRQLPEEGLKFMVYLQKENIIDESGMPKERFSAEFPKEGPSILRIQQVVRGDSAAYFCASSPQGVGQPQHFGDGTRLSIL.

The V and J genes are TRBV5-4 and TRBJ2-1; TRBD2 matches 8 bases. The J segment lost 10 bases and the V segment lost 1 base, leaving 10 bases of the junction unmatched. Germline CDR1 is SGHNT and CDR2 is YYREEE (reference sequence). There are 15 residues in the CDR3. CDR3 protein: CASSLFASGSLEQFF. The CDR3 DNA reads as TGTGCCAGCAGCTTGTTTGCTAGCGGGTCCCTAGAGCAGTTCTTC.

The chain is built from TRBV6-6 and TRBJ1-2, with D perhaps matching TRBD1 (5 bases). The CDR3 covers 14 residues. CDR1 and CDR2 from the germline V gene are MNHNY and SVGAGI (reference sequence). V shed 4 bases and J shed 14 bases, with 23 bases lying between them. The CDR3 here is CASSSSDTFLGRTF. In DNA form, the CDR3 reads TGTGCCAGCAGTTCGTCGGATACCTTTTTGGGGCGTACCTTC.

This chain links TRBV13 with TRBJ1-1; D is perhaps TRBD1 (5 bases). The CDR3 sequence is 14 residues long. Germline lookup yields CDR1 PRHDT and CDR2 FYEKMQ (reference sequence). Trimming stripped 3 bases from V and 6 bases from J, with 14 bases between. CDR3 nucleotides: TGTGCCAGCAGCTTCGCGGGGTGGGGGGCTGAAGCTTTCTTT. It is translated as CASSFAGWGAEAFF.

This clone was found once. CDR3 region: CASSLLMRELTDTQYF. CDR3 coding DNA: TGTGCCAGCAGCTTACTCATGCGGGAGCTGACAGATACGCAGTATTTT. The V gene is TRBV13, the J gene TRBJ2-3; 7 bases fit TRBD2. Per the germline V gene, CDR1 is PRHDT and CDR2 is FYEKMQ (reference sequence). Trimming took 2 bases from V and 3 from J; bases not matched to a gene: 8. This CDR3 comprises 16 residues.

The rearrangement links TRBV16 to TRBJ1-1; D remains unclear. Germline V gene lookup returns CDR1 KGHSY and CDR2 FQNENV. V lost 5 bases, J lost 1 base, and 8 bases lay in between. The CDR3 runs 13 residues. The CDR3 DNA reads TGTGCCAGCAGCGAAGCCCCGAACACTGAAGCTTTCTTT. Its protein product is CASSEAPNTEAFF.